This entry lists 15 T cell receptor beta chains sequenced from one sample in a study of blood T cell repertoires in COVID-19 (dated by TCRdb to the early 2020s). The receptor library was made with the immunoSEQ multiplex PCR assay. In TCRdb, the immuneACCESS table is reduced to in-frame sequences with V and J assigned. These tables do not hold every clone; where another copy was compared, an unresolved V gene accounts for under half, and the others remain unexplained. For this sample the table gives around 140,000 clones, of which 65% to 85% were detected only once. Approximately 3.8% of the sample is taken by the ten largest. Sequencing used peripheral blood. The receptors derive from a woman aged 55-69 years with acute or convalescent COVID-19.

This chain links TRBV29-1 with TRBJ2-7, with 9 bases fitting TRBD1. Germline V CDR1 and CDR2: SQVTM, ANQGSEA. V was clipped by 0 bases and J by 3 bases; unmatched bases: 0. The CDR3 is 13 amino acids. The DNA of the CDR3 is TGCAGCGTTGAAGAGGACAGGGGCTACGAGCAGTACTTC. Amino acid sequence: CSVEEDRGYEQYF.

V is TRBV9 and J is TRBJ1-1, with TRBD1 matching 9 bases. The CDR3 spans 14 residues. Per germline, CDR1 SGDLS and CDR2 YYNGEE. With V trimmed by 2 bases and J by 4 bases, 3 bases remained unmatched. The CDR3 loop reads CASSVKTGGTEAFF. The CDR3 DNA reads TGTGCCAGCAGCGTGAAGACAGGGGGCACTGAAGCTTTCTTT.

This clone has only one observation. The rearrangement links TRBV11-3 to TRBJ1-1; D is undetermined. CDR3 length: 15 amino acids. The V end lost 5 bases, the J end lost 4 bases, and 17 bases lay between the germline ends. Germline loops: CDR1 SGHNT, CDR2 YENEEA. Here the CDR3 reads CASSLGRDLSTEAFF. The DNA of the CDR3 is TGTGCCAGCAGCCTTGGGCGGGATTTGAGCACTGAAGCTTTCTTT.

V gene TRBV19 combines with J gene TRBJ1-5; 7 nucleotides agree with TRBD1. The ends lost 7 bases at V and 2 bases at J; junction bases unmatched: 8. In germline, CDR1 is LNHDA, CDR2 SQIVND (reference sequence). The CDR3 is 15 residues long. CDR3 bases: TGTGCCAGTATTGAACAGGGGATGGGCAATCAGCCCCAGCATTTT. It yields the protein CASIEQGMGNQPQHF.

J is TRBJ2-5 and V is TRBV5-1, with D possibly matching TRBD2 (5 bases). The CDR3 has 16 residues. V was pared by 3 bases and J by 4 bases, with 19 bases between. CDR1 and CDR2 from the germline V gene are SGHRS and YFSETQ. CDR3 loop: CASSSQAGSWSETQYF. CDR3 DNA sequence: TGCGCCAGCAGCTCTCAGGCGGGCTCCTGGTCAGAGACCCAGTACTTC.

The V and J genes are TRBV7-9 and TRBJ2-1; no clear D. CDR3 length: 13 amino acids. Looked up from germline, CDR1 is SEHNR and CDR2 is FQNEAQ (reference sequence). V lost 1 base, J lost 8 bases, and 9 bases lay in between. CDR3 residues: CASSLGPRYEQFF. CDR3 nucleotides: TGTGCCAGCAGCTTAGGCCCCCGGTATGAGCAGTTCTTC. Together with reference TRBV7-9 and TRBJ2-1, the CDR3 gives the full variable domain: DTGVSQNPRHKITKRGQNVTFRCDPISEHNRLYWYRQTLGQGPEFLTYFQNEAQLEKSRLLSDRFSAERPKGSFSTLEIQRTEQGDSAMYLCASSLGPRYEQFFGPGTRLTVL.

The rearrangement uses TRBV7-2 and TRBJ2-5, with TRBD2 as a possible D gene (7 bases). The germline V and J ends were trimmed by 5 bases and 3 bases, with 19 bases remaining between them. The CDR3 runs 16 residues. Germline CDR1 SGHTA, CDR2 FQGNSA. CDR3 in DNA: TGTGCCAGCAGCCAACACAGGGTTCGGGGGGAAGAGACCCAGTACTTC. Translated, it gives CASSQHRVRGEETQYF.

The chain has TRBV9 and TRBJ2-2, with TRBD1 matching 10 bases. CDR3 length: 14 amino acids. Germline CDR1 and CDR2: SGDLS and YYNGEE. After removal of 6 bases from V and 7 bases from J, the junction contained 6 bases not matched to a gene. The CDR3 coding sequence is TGTGCCAGCACCGGGACAGGGGTCGGCGGGGAGCTGTTTTTT. Translation: CASTGTGVGGELFF.

V usage is TRBV11-1 and J usage is TRBJ2-1, with a weak D call TRBD2 (6 bases). The germline CDR1 and CDR2 sequences are SGHAT and FQDESV (reference sequence). The V gene lost 5 bases and the J gene lost 6 bases, with 17 bases spanning the gap. The CDR3 totals 15 residues. CDR3 in amino acids: CASSHRDFRANEQFF. The CDR3, as DNA: TGTGCCAGCAGCCACCGGGACTTCCGAGCCAATGAGCAGTTCTTC.

The chain is built from TRBV5-4 and TRBJ2-7; D call uncertain. The CDR3 loop spans 16 amino acids. CDR1 and CDR2 from the germline V gene are SGHNT and YYREEE (reference sequence). V dropped 4 bases and J dropped 4 bases, with 21 bases sitting between them. Here the CDR3 reads CASSPESSTSRYEQYF. CDR3 nucleotide sequence: TGTGCCAGCAGCCCTGAAAGTAGTACCTCTAGATACGAGCAGTACTTC. The whole variable domain, filled in from reference TRBV5-4 and TRBJ2-7, reads ETGVTQSPTHLIKTRGQQVTLRCSSQSGHNTVSWYQQALGQGPQFIFQYYREEENGRGNFPPRFSGLQFPNYSSELNVNALELDDSALYLCASSPESSTSRYEQYFGPGTRLTVT.

The genes are TRBV5-1 and TRBJ2-1, with no clear D. This CDR3 comprises 16 residues. V was cut by 0 bases and J by 0 bases, with 10 bases left in between. Germline CDR1 is SGHRS and CDR2 is YFSETQ. CDR3: CASSLVSSGSYNEQFF. The CDR3 nucleotides read TGCGCCAGCAGCTTGGTGTCCTCGGGCTCCTACAATGAGCAGTTCTTC.

The chain is built from TRBV7-9 and TRBJ2-7, with TRBD2 identical over 11 bases. The J segment lost 2 bases and the V segment lost 4 bases, leaving 7 bases of the junction unmatched. The germline gives CDR1 SEHNR, CDR2 FQNEAQ (reference sequence). The CDR3 contains 16 residues. CDR3 nucleotides: TGTGCCAGCAGCTCGATGCTAGCGGGAGGAACCTACGAGCAGTACTTC. Residues: CASSSMLAGGTYEQYF.

This chain uses TRBV6-5 with TRBJ2-7, with D perhaps TRBD2 (5 bases). V lost 2 bases and J lost 3, with 14 bases in between. The germline V gene has CDR1 MNHEY and CDR2 SVGAGI. The CDR3 is 15 amino acids. The CDR3: CASSYAYPGDYEQYF. DNA of the CDR3: TGTGCCAGCAGTTACGCCTACCCCGGGGACTACGAGCAGTACTTC.

As for this clone: Other DNA sequences in the sample encode the same CDR3. The rearrangement joins TRBV7-9 to TRBJ2-7, with D possibly matching TRBD1 (5 bases). Trimming left V 2 bases short and J 6 bases short, with 8 bases between. This CDR3 is built from 12 residues. CDR1 SEHNR and CDR2 FQNEAQ come from the germline V gene (reference sequence). The CDR3 here is CASSLTGLEQYF. CDR3 nucleotides: TGTGCCAGCAGCTTAACAGGTCTCGAGCAGTACTTC.

In this sample, this clone turned up once. This CDR3 reads CASSYLAGVSYEQYF. In DNA form, the CDR3 reads TGTGCCAGCAGTTACTTGGCAGGGGTCTCCTACGAGCAGTACTTC. The rearrangement uses TRBV6-2 or TRBV6-3 and TRBJ2-7, with D perhaps TRBD1 (6 bases). The germline CDR1 and CDR2 sequences are MNHEY and SVGEGT. The CDR3 is 15 amino acids. The V and J ends lost 1 base and 0 bases respectively, with 10 bases between them.